What follows are 5 T cell receptor beta chains derived from one specimen sequenced in a study of read filtering for tumor transcriptome and immune sequencing. From 400 to 450 ng of RNA, a library with molecular barcoded alpha/delta and beta/gamma adaptors was made. Each CDR3 protein is one row after TCRdb ran MiXCR on the reads. This sample has tens of thousands of distinct CDR3 sequences, with around 20% found just once. The sequenced sample consisted of a population of CD138-negative cells sorted from bone marrow. The source is a donor aged 40 or older with multiple myeloma.

Within the sample, this clonotype is medium-sized (0.01 to 0.1%). The chain joins TRBV20-1 to TRBJ2-1; TRBD2 matches at 13 bases. The CDR3 totals 13 residues. The germline V gene encodes CDR1 DFQATT and CDR2 SNEGSKA (reference sequence). The V gene end was trimmed by 7 bases and the J gene end by 6 bases; junction bases not matched to a gene: 3. The DNA of the CDR3 is TGCAGTGTGGGGACTAGCGGGGTCAATGAGCAGTTCTTC. This sequence encodes CSVGTSGVNEQFF.

The V call is TRBV28, the J call TRBJ1-5; no clear D. V was trimmed by 8 bases and J by 4 bases, leaving 9 bases between them. Germline CDR1 is MDHEN and CDR2 is SYDVKM. The CDR3 is made up of 12 amino acids. The CDR3 sequence is CASCGPNQPQHF. The CDR3 region has the DNA TGTGCCAGCTGTGGACCAAATCAGCCCCAGCATTTT.

This clonotype has more than one count but fewer than ten. Just one base apart from a much larger clone, this may be a read error. The chain links TRBV29-1 to TRBJ2-2; TRBD2 aligns across 8 bases. Germline CDR1 SQVTM, CDR2 ANQGSEA. This CDR3 contains 15 residues. The CDR3 reads CSVIGGLVNPGELFF. CDR3 in DNA: TGCAGCGTGATAGGGGGACTAGTGAACCCCGGGGAGCTGTTTTTT.

This clonotype showed up many times. This sequence joins TRBV4-2 and TRBJ2-1; 7 nucleotides match TRBD2. The V and J ends lost 1 base and 6 bases, in that order; junction bases with no gene match: 6. The germline gives CDR1 LGHNA, CDR2 YNFKEQ. The CDR3 contains 15 residues. CDR3 sequence reads: CASSQGASGLNEQFF. In DNA, the CDR3 is TGTGCCAGCAGCCAAGGGGCTAGCGGTCTCAATGAGCAGTTCTTC.

V and J are TRBV28 and TRBJ1-6, with 8 positions matching TRBD1. This CDR3 contains 15 residues. CDR1 and CDR2 (germline): MDHEN, SYDVKM. The V segment lost 7 bases and the J segment 7 bases; nucleotides outside the gene matches: 9. The DNA for the CDR3 is TGTGCCAGCATAGGGGCGACAGGGGAGAATTCACCCCTCCACTTT. It encodes CASIGATGENSPLHF.